These T cell receptor beta chains were read from a single sample in a study of cytomegalovirus exposure and HLA in healthy donors. The table came from immunoSEQ multiplex PCR; TCRdb's copy has only in-frame clones and leaves some out. The sample has more than 95,000 clones, over 65% seen once. Sequencing was done on a sample of PBMCs. Receptors originate from a man aged 35 to 55 in good health and CMV-seropositive. The CDR3 runs from the conserved cysteine through the conserved F or W. D genes are given only for firm matches. Clone size is given for some rows only: seen once, a few or many times, or a class if the clone is expanded.

size | J | D | V | CDR3 | DNA
NA | TRBJ2-1 | NA | TRBV6-5 | CASSRGGSYNEQFF | TGTGCCAGCAGTAGGGGGGGCTCCTACAATGAGCAGTTCTTC
few | TRBJ2-5 | TRBD1 | TRBV5-1 | CASSPGGGFETQYF | TGCGCCAGCAGCCCAGGGGGCGGCTTCGAGACCCAGTACTTC
few | TRBJ1-5 | NA | TRBV6-1 | CASTDSLRPQHF | TGTGCCAGCACTGACAGTTTAAGGCCCCAGCATTTT
NA | TRBJ2-2 | TRBD2 | TRBV7-3 | CASSPRGVRTGELFF | TGTGCCAGCAGCCCCCGGGGGGTACGCACCGGGGAGCTGTTTTTT
NA | TRBJ2-3 | TRBD1 | TRBV29-1 | CSVTGTGPDTQYF | TGCAGCGTGACAGGGACAGGGCCAGATACGCAGTATTTT
NA | TRBJ1-2 | NA | TRBV29-1 | CSVVPGQKDYTF | TGCAGCGTTGTTCCGGGACAAAAGGACTACACCTTC
NA | TRBJ2-2 | NA | TRBV7-3 | CASSSEGVQNTGELFF | TGTGCCAGCAGCTCAGAGGGGGTCCAGAACACCGGGGAGCTGTTTTTT
NA | TRBJ2-5 | NA | TRBV6-5 | CASSRPTGIKETQYF | TGTGCCAGCAGCCGGCCTACAGGGATCAAAGAGACCCAGTACTTC
NA | TRBJ2-2 | TRBD2 | TRBV9 | CASSVSGRTGELFF | TGTGCCAGCAGCGTTAGCGGGAGAACCGGGGAGCTGTTTTTT
NA | TRBJ2-1 | NA | TRBV6-6 | CASSYPQGTEQFF | TGTGCCAGCAGTTATCCACAGGGAACTGAGCAGTTCTTC
NA | TRBJ1-2 | NA | TRBV5-1 | CASSLLLSGYGYTF | TGCGCCAGCAGCTTGTTGCTATCGGGCTATGGCTACACCTTC
once | TRBJ2-4 | TRBD1 | TRBV28 | CASTQQGAVAKNSQYF | TGTGCCAGCACCCAGCAGGGGGCAGTAGCCAAAAACAGTCAGTACTTC
NA | TRBJ1-6 | NA | TRBV7-2 | CASSLGIGGGSYNSPLHF | TGTGCCAGCAGCTTGGGGATAGGTGGAGGCTCCTATAATTCACCCCTCCACTTT
NA | TRBJ2-7 | TRBD1 | TRBV7-6 | CASSLAGTGGNEQYF | TGTGCCAGCAGCTTAGCCGGGACAGGCGGCAACGAGCAGTACTTC
NA | TRBJ2-3 | NA | TRBV7-9 | CASSLIQGTDTQYF | TGTGCCAGCAGCTTAATACAGGGCACAGATACGCAGTATTTT
NA | TRBJ2-5 | NA | TRBV5-8 | CASSLDGRVQETQYF | TGTGCCAGCAGCTTGGATGGTAGAGTCCAAGAGACCCAGTACTTC
NA | TRBJ1-1 | NA | TRBV4-1 | CASSQDLGNTEAFF | TGCGCCAGCAGCCAAGATCTCGGGAACACTGAAGCTTTCTTT
NA | TRBJ2-3 | NA | TRBV7-3 | CASSLTSPPDTQYF | TGTGCCAGCAGCTTAACTAGCCCGCCAGATACGCAGTATTTT
NA | TRBJ1-4 | NA | TRBV4-1 | CASSQLITGFNEKLFF | TGCGCCAGCAGCCAGCTGATTACAGGGTTTAATGAAAAACTGTTTTTT
NA | TRBJ2-1 | TRBD2 | TRBV27 | CASSSPSGGNEQFF | TGTGCCAGCAGTTCCCCTAGCGGGGGCAATGAGCAGTTCTTC
NA | TRBJ2-1 | NA | TRBV28 | CASSSTRQANEQFF | TGTGCCAGCAGTTCCACTCGACAGGCCAATGAGCAGTTCTTC
NA | TRBJ2-3 | TRBD2 | TRBV2 | CASSPAGGDTQYF | TGTGCCAGCAGCCCTGCGGGGGGAGATACGCAGTATTTT
NA | TRBJ2-1 | NA | TRBV5-1 | CASSLDTPNNEQFF | TGCGCCAGCAGCTTGGACACCCCAAACAATGAGCAGTTCTTC
few | TRBJ2-1 | TRBD2 | TRBV30 | CAWSPASGTYNEQFF | TGTGCCTGGAGTCCGGCTAGCGGGACCTACAATGAGCAGTTCTTC
NA | TRBJ2-1 | NA | TRBV5-6 | CASSLVTRDDEQFF | TGTGCCAGCAGCTTGGTCACTAGAGATGATGAGCAGTTCTTC
NA | TRBJ1-1 | NA | TRBV30 | CAWKGVTTEAFF | TGTGCCTGGAAAGGGGTAACCACTGAAGCTTTCTTT
NA | TRBJ1-1 | NA | TRBV7-6 | CASSREGAAEAFF | TGTGCCAGCAGCCGCGAAGGGGCGGCTGAAGCTTTCTTT
NA | TRBJ1-1 | NA | TRBV10-2 | CASSESGGNTEAFF | TGCGCCAGCAGTGAGTCGGGGGGGAACACTGAAGCTTTCTTT
NA | TRBJ2-7 | NA | TRBV18 | CASSPTNGGPYEQYF | TGTGCCAGCTCACCAACTAACGGCGGTCCCTACGAGCAGTACTTC
NA | TRBJ2-2 | TRBD1 | TRBV5-1 | CASSNLDRGDTGELFF | TGCGCCAGCAGCAACCTCGACAGGGGTGACACCGGGGAGCTGTTTTTT
NA | TRBJ1-1 | NA | TRBV5-8 | CASSLKSGGVPEAFF | TGTGCCAGCAGCTTGAAATCGGGGGGGGTCCCTGAAGCTTTCTTT
NA | TRBJ1-1 | NA | TRBV2 | CASSRTGRARGTEAFF | TGTGCCAGCAGTCGCACCGGGAGAGCGAGAGGTACTGAAGCTTTCTTT
NA | TRBJ1-2 | NA | TRBV6-6 | CASMEEAREGYGYTF | TGTGCCAGCATGGAAGAGGCAAGGGAGGGCTATGGCTACACCTTC
NA | TRBJ2-3 | TRBD2 | TRBV5-6 | CASSWEGLATDTQYF | TGTGCCAGCAGCTGGGAGGGACTAGCGACAGATACGCAGTATTTT
NA | TRBJ2-5 | TRBD1 | TRBV5-1 | CASSSSGQGFETQYF | TGCGCCAGCAGCTCTTCGGGACAGGGTTTCGAGACCCAGTACTTC
NA | TRBJ2-1 | TRBD2 | TRBV7-7 | CASSLYSGTSSYNEQFF | TGTGCTAGCAGTTTGTATAGCGGGACTAGCTCCTACAATGAGCAGTTCTTC
NA | TRBJ2-7 | NA | TRBV2 | CASSEVQNYEQYF | TGTGCCAGCAGTGAAGTACAGAACTACGAGCAGTACTTC
NA | TRBJ2-5 | NA | TRBV7-3 | CASSPQGPGRETQYF | TGTGCCAGCAGCCCCCAGGGTCCTGGACGAGAGACCCAGTACTTC
NA | TRBJ1-1 | TRBD1 | TRBV6-5 | CASRRQGLNTEAFF | TGTGCCAGCAGAAGACAGGGCTTGAACACTGAAGCTTTCTTT
NA | TRBJ1-3 | NA | TRBV6-1 | CASSERGRSGNTIYF | TGTGCCAGCAGTGAAAGGGGGAGATCCGGAAACACCATATATTTT
NA | TRBJ2-5 | TRBD1 | TRBV7-2 | CASSSGQGAGETQYF | TGTGCCAGCAGCTCCGGACAGGGGGCGGGAGAGACCCAGTACTTC
NA | TRBJ1-1 | TRBD1 | TRBV7-6 | CASSLRQGKAFF | TGTGCCAGCAGCCTGCGACAGGGAAAAGCTTTCTTT
once | TRBJ1-2 | NA | TRBV13 | CASSPGRTNGGYTF | TGTGCCAGCAGCCCAGGTCGGACAAATGGAGGCTACACCTTC